These 8 T cell receptor beta chains share one sample of origin, sequenced in a study of cytomegalovirus exposure and HLA in healthy donors. A multiplex PCR was run with 60 Vbeta primers and 13 Jbeta primers. The repertoire was sequenced with immunoSEQ multiplex PCR; TCRdb's copy has only in-frame clones and lacks some. In the table there are around 120,000 clones, about 83% of which are singletons. The sample consisted of PBMCs. Every receptor here comes from a woman in her forties in good health and CMV-seropositive.

The chain combines TRBV7-9 with TRBJ2-7; 9 bases line up with TRBD1. V lost 5 bases, J lost 6 bases, and 11 bases stayed unmatched. This CDR3 contains 15 residues. CDR1 SEHNR and CDR2 FQNEAQ come from the germline V gene (reference sequence). This CDR3 is CASSALRDRVSEQYF. CDR3 DNA sequence: TGTGCCAGCAGCGCGCTCCGGGACAGGGTATCCGAGCAGTACTTC.

This chain joins TRBV29-1 and TRBJ1-1; 7 nucleotides agree with TRBD1. Germline CDR1 reads SQVTM; CDR2 reads ANQGSEA. The CDR3 is made up of 15 amino acids. V shed 6 bases and J 4 bases; nucleotides not matched to a gene: 14. The CDR3 bases are TGCAGCGTGGTGACAGGGTCGGGGGTTAGCACTGAAGCTTTCTTT. Its protein is CSVVTGSGVSTEAFF.

This clone was recorded once. The V and J genes are TRBV5-1 and TRBJ2-1; 11 nucleotides line up with TRBD2. Trimming cost V 4 bases and J 5 bases; bases outside gene matches: 5. Germline CDR1 is SGHRS and CDR2 is YFSETQ. The CDR3 loop spans 15 amino acids. CDR3 sequence reads: CASSPGTSGDNEQFF. The CDR3 bases are TGCGCCAGCAGCCCCGGGACTAGCGGAGACAATGAGCAGTTCTTC.

Here the CDR3 DNA reads TGTGCCAGCAGTCAGACTTTGGGGGCTAGCGGGAGGGCCAATGAGCAGTTCTTC. It specifies CASSQTLGASGRANEQFF. The chain couples TRBV2 to TRBJ2-1, with TRBD2 matching over 12 bases. Germline loops: CDR1 SNHLY, CDR2 FYNNEI. J lost 6 bases, V lost 5 bases, and 14 bases had no gene match. CDR3 length: 18 amino acids.

This clone is a singleton in its sample. The CDR3 loop reads CASSTLWGGFPKAFF. The CDR3 nucleotides read TGTGCCAGTAGTACCCTCTGGGGGGGGTTCCCGAAAGCTTTCTTT. The chain is built from TRBV19 and TRBJ1-1; D possibly corresponds to TRBD1 (5 bases). The CDR3 length is 15 residues. V was clipped by 4 bases and J by 9 bases, with 21 bases between them. Germline V gene sequence: CDR1 LNHDA, CDR2 SQIVND (reference sequence). Based on the CDR3 plus reference TRBV19 and TRBJ1-1, the full variable domain is DGGITQSPKYLFRKEGQNVTLSCEQNLNHDAMYWYRQDPGQGLRLIYYSQIVNDFQKGDIAEGYSVSREKKESFPLTVTSAQKNPTAFYLCASSTLWGGFPKAFFGQGTRLTVV.

The rearrangement links TRBV27 to TRBJ1-6; unclear D gene. With 1 base removed from V and 0 bases from J, the gap between germline ends came to 10 bases. CDR1 and CDR2 from the germline V gene are MNHEY and SMNVEV (reference sequence). The CDR3 length is 17 residues. CDR3 nucleotides: TGTGCCAGCAGTTTATGGACCCGGGGCTCCTATAATTCACCCCTCCACTTT. Protein sequence: CASSLWTRGSYNSPLHF.

This clone was picked up a small number of times. J is TRBJ2-1 and V is TRBV18; the D gene is possibly TRBD2 (7 bases). The germline V and J ends were trimmed by 3 bases and 10 bases, with 25 bases remaining between them. Germline CDR1 KGHSH, CDR2 LQKENI. CDR3 length equals 17 residues. The CDR3 is CASSPQGGAGVLREQFF. The CDR3 DNA reads as TGTGCCAGCTCACCGCAAGGGGGGGCGGGAGTCCTCAGGGAGCAGTTCTTC.

This chain uses TRBV9 with TRBJ2-1, with TRBD2 identical over 12 bases. The CDR3 consists of 16 residues. J lost 6 bases, V lost 4 bases, and 8 bases had no gene match. Germline V lookup: CDR1 SGDLS, CDR2 YYNGEE. CDR3 coding DNA: TGTGCCAGCAGCCCAGACCCGGGACTAGCGGGCAATGAGCAGTTCTTC. Translated, it gives CASSPDPGLAGNEQFF. The full variable domain, in which reference TRBV9 and TRBJ2-1 provide the parts outside the CDR3, is DSGVTQTPKHLITATGQRVTLRCSPRSGDLSVYWYQQSLDQGLQFLIQYYNGEERAKGNILERFSAQQFPDLHSELNLSSLELGDSALYFCASSPDPGLAGNEQFFGPGTRLTVL.